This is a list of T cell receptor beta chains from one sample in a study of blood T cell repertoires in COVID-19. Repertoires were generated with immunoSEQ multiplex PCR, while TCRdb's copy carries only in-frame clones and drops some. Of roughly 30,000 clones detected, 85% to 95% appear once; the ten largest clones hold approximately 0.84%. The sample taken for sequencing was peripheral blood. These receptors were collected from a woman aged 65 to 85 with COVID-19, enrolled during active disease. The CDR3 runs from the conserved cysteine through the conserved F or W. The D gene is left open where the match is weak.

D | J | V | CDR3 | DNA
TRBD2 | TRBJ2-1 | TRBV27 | CASSRGLAGLDEQFF | TGTGCCAGCAGCAGAGGACTAGCGGGATTAGATGAGCAGTTCTTC
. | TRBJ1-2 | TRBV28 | CASSFMNYGYTF | TGTGCCAGCAGTTTCATGAACTATGGCTACACCTTC
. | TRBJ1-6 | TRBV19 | CASGPEPYNSPLHF | TGTGCCAGTGGGCCAGAGCCTTATAATTCACCCCTCCACTTT
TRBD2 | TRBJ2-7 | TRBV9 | CASSDSLSGNTYEQYF | TGTGCCAGCAGCGACTCATTGAGCGGGAACACCTACGAGCAGTACTTC
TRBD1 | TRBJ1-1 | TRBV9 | CASSGTGGFTEAFF | TGTGCCAGCAGCGGGACAGGGGGATTCACTGAAGCTTTCTTT
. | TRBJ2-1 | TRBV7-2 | CASSLGGKGSGLTEQFF | TGTGCCAGCAGCTTAGGGGGCAAGGGGTCAGGGCTTACTGAGCAGTTCTTC
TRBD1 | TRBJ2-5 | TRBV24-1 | CATSDRTGGKTQYF | TGTGCCACCAGTGATCGGACAGGGGGCAAGACCCAGTACTTC
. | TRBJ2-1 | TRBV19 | CASRGVGDLSYNEQFF | TGTGCCAGTAGGGGAGTTGGGGATCTCTCCTACAATGAGCAGTTCTTC
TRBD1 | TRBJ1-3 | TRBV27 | CASWTGAFSGNTIYF | TGTGCCAGCTGGACAGGGGCCTTCTCTGGAAACACCATATATTTT
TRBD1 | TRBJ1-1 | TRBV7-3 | CASSPGQVAEAFF | TGTGCCAGCAGCCCGGGACAGGTCGCTGAAGCTTTCTTT
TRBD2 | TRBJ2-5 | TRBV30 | CAWGSGLAGGEETQYF | TGTGCCTGGGGATCTGGACTAGCGGGAGGTGAAGAGACCCAGTACTTC